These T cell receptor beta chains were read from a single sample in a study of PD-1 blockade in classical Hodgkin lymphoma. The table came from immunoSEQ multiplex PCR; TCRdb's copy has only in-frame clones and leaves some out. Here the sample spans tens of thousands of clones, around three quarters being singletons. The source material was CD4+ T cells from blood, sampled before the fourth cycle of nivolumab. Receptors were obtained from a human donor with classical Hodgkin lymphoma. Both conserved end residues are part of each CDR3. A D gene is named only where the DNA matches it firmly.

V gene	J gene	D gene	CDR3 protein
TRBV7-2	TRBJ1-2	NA	CASSHSNYGYTF
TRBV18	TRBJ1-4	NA	CASSQGASNEKLFF
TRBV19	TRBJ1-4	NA	CASSIRSAIREKLFF
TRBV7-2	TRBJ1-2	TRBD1	CASSLVGQGDYGYTF
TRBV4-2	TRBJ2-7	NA	CASSQDVLAGPYEQYF
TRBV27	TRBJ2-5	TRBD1	CASRPLSGTGYFQETQYF
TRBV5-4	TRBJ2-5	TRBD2	CASSLRLAGGHETQYF
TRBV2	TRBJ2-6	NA	CASSEAGAGANVLTF
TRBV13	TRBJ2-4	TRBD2	CASSSLGRGAKNIQYF
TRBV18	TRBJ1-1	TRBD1	CASSPTLQGALNTEAFF
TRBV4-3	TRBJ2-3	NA	CASSLERGSTDTQYF
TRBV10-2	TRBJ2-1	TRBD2	CASSPGLEGEQFF
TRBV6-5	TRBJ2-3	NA	CASSIGSFTDTQYF
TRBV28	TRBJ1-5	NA	CASSHGQRNQPQHF
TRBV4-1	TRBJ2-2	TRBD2	CASSQGQRGFTGELFF
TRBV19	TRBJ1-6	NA	CASSIGLGGSPLHF
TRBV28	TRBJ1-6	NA	CATQTMLSPLHF
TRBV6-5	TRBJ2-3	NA	CASSYEGGWTDTQYF
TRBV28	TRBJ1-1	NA	CASRYQMNTEAFF
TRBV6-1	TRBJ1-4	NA	CASRLTEAVEKLFF
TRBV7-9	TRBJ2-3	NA	CASSLRSTWPDTQYF
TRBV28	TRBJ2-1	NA	CASSFTTYNEQFF
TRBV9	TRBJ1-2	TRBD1	CASSLTGVGYGYTF
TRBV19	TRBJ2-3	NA	CASSISVTSTDTQYF
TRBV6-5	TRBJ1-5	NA	CASSYDKGGNQPQHF
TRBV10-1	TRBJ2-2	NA	CASSFTFPGELFF
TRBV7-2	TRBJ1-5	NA	CASSLAGSSNQPQHF
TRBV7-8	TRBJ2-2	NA	CASSLAGVGGELFF
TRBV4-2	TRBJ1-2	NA	CASSQAAGRLGYTF
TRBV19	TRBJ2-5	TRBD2	CASSITLAGPRGTQYF
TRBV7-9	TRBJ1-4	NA	CASSPGKGIEKLFF
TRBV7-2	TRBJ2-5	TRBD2	CASSLGGSQETQYF